This T cell receptor (beta chain) was captured in a study of blood T cell repertoires in COVID-19. Study details: Acute and convalescent COVID-19 specimens originated in the United States, Italy and Spain. PBMCs, B-cell-depleted T cells, or T cells were the source of the cDNA or gDNA that made up the material.

Germline V gives CDR1 SGHTA, CDR2 FQGNSA. The CDR3 is made up of 14 amino acids. Trimming cost V 5 bases and J 7 bases, with 18 bases left between them. This clone appeared a single time. Methods used by the authors: Cell counts per sample came from amplifying reference gene primers. Clones were read by immunoSEQ multiplex PCR, and TCRdb kept only the in-frame ones, dropping some. V and J calls and clone size are as listed in that table; D and trimming were resolved from the DNA. Here the sample spans around 260,000 clones, more than 75% being singletons. The source of this sequence is a woman in her thirties or forties who had recovered from COVID-19. The sample consisted of peripheral blood. The rearrangement joins TRBV7-2 to TRBJ2-7, with D possibly being TRBD2 (6 bases). In DNA, the CDR3 is TGTGCCAGCAGCAGACGGGACTTTACGGGAGAGCAGTACTTC. Its protein product is CASSRRDFTGEQYF.